This T cell receptor beta chain emerged from a study of blood T cell repertoires in COVID-19 (TCRdb year 2020). In the study overall: Samples from collaborators originated in the United States, Italy and Spain and spanned both the acute and convalescent phases of COVID-19. Samples were obtained from the ongoing ImmuneRACE study (first 160 participants) and from 1,254 subjects provided by 6 global collaborators. A freely available public database, intended as a resource for researchers studying the immune response to SARS-CoV-2, is where the repertoires were released. Where HLA class I and class II types were available, the types were taken from metadata supplied by the sample provider, not from assay-based typing. A de-identified subject ID, COVID-19 status, age in years and sex were almost always included in the sample metadata. The material from the prospective study consisted of cDNA or gDNA derived from T cells, B-cell-depleted T cells, or PBMCs. Subjects who had been exposed to COVID-19, were actively infected with it, or had recovered from it provided the deeply sampled blood TCRbeta repertoires that made up the dataset.

Results the study describes overall, beyond this receptor: How much clinical and demographic metadata was included differed by source and by participant, and the metadata was provided uncurated.

The immunoSEQ Assay, a bias-controlled multiplex PCR, was used to amplify TCRbeta CDR3 regions from genomic DNA. The source study handled its data this way. The number of nucleated cells in each sample was estimated by amplification of reference gene primers within the assay. To quantify the absolute abundance of each unique TCRbeta CDR3 rearrangement, sequence reads were collapsed and filtered. For each sample, productive Simpson clonality was calculated as the square root of Simpson's diversity index across productive rearrangements. Sourced from immuneACCESS, this table was stored by TCRdb with only in-frame sequences that have V and J called. A share of the clones is absent; for the studies checked, an unresolved V gene accounts for under half, and the remainder has no known explanation. From that table come the V and J calls and clone size; the DNA was used to work out D and trimming. The sample includes roughly 49,000 clones, with roughly 84% observed a single time. 6.5% of the sample lies in the top ten.

The collaborating institutions used their own protocols to collect whole blood in K2EDTA tubes. For TCRbeta analysis, collaborator samples were shipped as frozen whole blood, as isolated PBMCs, or as DNA extracted from either sample type. About this clone itself: It lacks a known antigen. Qualities for individual bases were not recorded, and no much larger clone is one base off.

The receptor's source is a man between 45 and 60 years old with active COVID-19. Sequencing was carried out using peripheral blood.

CDR3 region: CASSEAGRGPETQYF. The DNA is TGTGCCAGCAGTGAGGCGGGAAGGGGGCCAGAGACCCAGTACTTC. The sequence links TRBV2 to TRBJ2-5; D gene: possibly TRBD1, on 7 matching bases. The CDR3 goes from the cysteine to the phenylalanine over 15 residues. Just the 45-base CDR3 DNA is kept, in frame starting at base 1. Per the germline V gene, SNHLY is the CDR1 and FYNNEI is the CDR2. Relative to germline, V is 3 bases shorter and J is 4 bases shorter, with 15 bases between their ends.